This is a list of T cell receptor beta chains from one sample in a study of shared clonotypes between healthy human individuals. Generated by immunoSEQ multiplex PCR, the TCRdb table keeps only in-frame clones and is missing some. The table lists about 2.3 million clones, around 90% of them singletons. Sequenced sample: naive CD4+ T cells from PBMCs. These receptor sequences come from a man younger than 35 in good health. Some clones in this sample may be carry-over from other donors' samples. Each CDR3 is given with its conserved first and last residue. A D gene is named only where the DNA matches it firmly. Rows give clone size only sometimes, using once, few, many, or a class for an expanded clone.

v_gene	d_gene	j_gene	len	abundance	CDR3nt	CDR3aa
TRBV5-1	TRBD1	TRBJ1-1	12	few	TGCGCCAGCAGCTTAGACAGGGGGCGAGCTTTCTTT	CASSLDRGRAFF
TRBV27	TRBD1	TRBJ2-7	15	.	TGTGCCAGCAGTTTTACCAGGGGGTTCTCATACGAGCAGTACTTC	CASSFTRGFSYEQYF
TRBV27	TRBD2	TRBJ2-5	17	.	TGTGCCAGCAGTTCGGGACTAGCGGGAGGTTCGTTTGAGACCCAGTACTTC	CASSSGLAGGSFETQYF
TRBV6-1	TRBD1	TRBJ1-1	14	once	TGTGCCAGCAGTACACAGGGGGCCGGCACTGAAGCTTTCTTT	CASSTQGAGTEAFF
TRBV5-8	TRBD1	TRBJ1-3	15	.	TGTGCCAGCAGCATAAGACAGGGGTTGGGAAACACCATATATTTT	CASSIRQGLGNTIYF
TRBV6-6	.	TRBJ1-1	14	.	TGTGCCAGCAGGGGGGCCCTGGCGGGCACTGAAGCTTTCTTT	CASRGALAGTEAFF
TRBV25-1	.	TRBJ2-5	13	.	TGTGCCAGCCTAGCTACCTACCAAGAGACCCAGTACTTC	CASLATYQETQYF
TRBV11-2	.	TRBJ2-5	14	once	TGTGCCAGCAGCTTAAATTGGCGAGAGGAGACCCAGTACTTC	CASSLNWREETQYF
TRBV5-1	.	TRBJ2-3	13	.	TGCGCCAGCAGCCGTACAGGGATAGATACGCAGTATTTT	CASSRTGIDTQYF
TRBV28	TRBD1	TRBJ1-2	16	.	TGTGCCAGCAGTTCTCCCGGGACAGCTGCTAACTATGGCTACACCTTC	CASSSPGTAANYGYTF
TRBV29-1	.	TRBJ2-3	13	.	TGCAGCGTCCCGCTGGGGGTGACAGATACGCAGTATTTT	CSVPLGVTDTQYF
TRBV5-5	.	TRBJ1-1	13	few	TGTGCCAGCAGCTTGCGAGGTTCAGCTGAAGCTTTCTTT	CASSLRGSAEAFF
TRBV7-2	TRBD1	TRBJ1-1	14	.	TGTGCCAGCAGCTTGACAGGGTCTTTAACTGAAGCTTTCTTT	CASSLTGSLTEAFF
TRBV7-9	TRBD1	TRBJ2-5	17	.	TGTGCCAGCAGCCTCACTACCACGACAGGGTCAAGGGAGACCCAGTACTTC	CASSLTTTTGSRETQYF
TRBV28	.	TRBJ2-5	14	.	TGTGCCAGCAGTTTTGGCCACCCAGGGGAGACCCAGTACTTC	CASSFGHPGETQYF
TRBV5-4	TRBD2	TRBJ2-3	17	.	TGTGCCAGCAGCTTGGACTGGCTAGCGGGAATCACAGATACGCAGTATTTT	CASSLDWLAGITDTQYF
TRBV6-5	.	TRBJ1-4	13	.	TGTGCCAGCAGTCGACCTGGGGTTGCATTGCTGTTTTTT	CASSRPGVALLFF
TRBV4-2	.	TRBJ2-3	16	.	TGTGCCAGCAGCCAAGATTTGGGGGTTAGCACAGATACGCAGTATTTT	CASSQDLGVSTDTQYF
TRBV7-3	.	TRBJ1-4	14	.	TGTGCCAGCAGCGCCCAGGGAACCATTGAAAAACTGTTTTTT	CASSAQGTIEKLFF
TRBV6-1	TRBD1	TRBJ2-3	11	.	TGTGCCAGCAGAGACAGGGGAAGGGGGTATTTT	CASRDRGRGYF
TRBV5-8	.	TRBJ1-4	13	.	TGTGCCAGCTGCCGGTGGGGTAGTGAAAAACTGTTTTTT	CASCRWGSEKLFF
TRBV6-1	TRBD1	TRBJ2-7	15	.	TGTGCCAGCAGCTATGGACAGGGGGTGACCTACGAGCAGTACTTC	CASSYGQGVTYEQYF
TRBV7-3	.	TRBJ2-2	16	.	TGTGCCAGCAGCTTAACTAGCGTCCCGGGGGCCGGGGAGCTGTTTTTT	CASSLTSVPGAGELFF
TRBV28	.	TRBJ1-5	15	few	TGTGCCAGCAGTTTAGTCAGGCGGGCGTATCAGCCCCAGCATTTT	CASSLVRRAYQPQHF
TRBV5-4	TRBD2	TRBJ2-2	16	once	TGTGCCAGCAGCTTGGTGGGGGGAGGGCCAGGCGGGGAGCTGTTTTTT	CASSLVGGGPGGELFF
TRBV28	.	TRBJ1-3	13	.	TGTGCCAGCAGCACCCCCGGGCGAAACACCATATATTTT	CASSTPGRNTIYF
TRBV12-5	.	TRBJ1-1	12	.	TGTGCTAGTGGTTTGGTACCGGGTGTGGCTTTCTTT	CASGLVPGVAFF
TRBV30	.	TRBJ1-1	11	.	TGTGCCTGGAGTGCCTATCTTGAAGCTTTCTTT	CAWSAYLEAFF
TRBV27	.	TRBJ2-7	15	.	TGTGCCAGCAGTTTAATCGGGGTCATCTCCTACGAGCAGTACTTC	CASSLIGVISYEQYF
TRBV5-4	.	TRBJ2-3	15	.	TGTGCCAGCAGCTTGGCGGCGGGATCTTACAATACGCAGTATTTT	CASSLAAGSYNTQYF
TRBV28	.	TRBJ2-6	15	.	TGTGCCAGCAGTTTTTACCGCTCTGGGGCCAACGTCCTGACTTTC	CASSFYRSGANVLTF
TRBV7-8	.	TRBJ1-2	14	.	TGTGCCAGCAGCTTAGTTGGCAGTCGCTATGGCTACACCTTC	CASSLVGSRYGYTF
TRBV6-6	TRBD1	TRBJ1-4	15	.	TGTGCCAGCAGTGACACCGGGACAGGGGAGGGAAAACTGTTTTTT	CASSDTGTGEGKLFF
TRBV6-6	.	TRBJ1-4	14	.	TGTGCCAGCAGTTTGGACCTGGGGAGGGAAAAACTGTTTTTT	CASSLDLGREKLFF
TRBV9	TRBD2	TRBJ2-1	18	.	TGTGCCAGCAGCACCCGGACTAGCGGGAGTAGCTCCTACAATGAGCAGTTCTTC	CASSTRTSGSSSYNEQFF
TRBV5-1	TRBD1	TRBJ2-1	15	.	TGCGCCAGCAGCTTGACAGGGGTGAGTGGCAATGAGCAGTTCTTC	CASSLTGVSGNEQFF
TRBV5-4	TRBD2	TRBJ2-1	16	.	TGTGCCAGCAGCAATCTTACGGGGGGCTCCTACAATGAGCAGTTCTTC	CASSNLTGGSYNEQFF
TRBV19	.	TRBJ1-5	15	.	TGTGCCAGTAGTATAGGTTACAGGGATTTTCAGCCCCAGCATTTT	CASSIGYRDFQPQHF
TRBV5-1	.	TRBJ2-7	13	.	TGCGCCAGCAAACAGACGGCTACCTACGAGCAGTACTTC	CASKQTATYEQYF
TRBV2	.	TRBJ1-5	15	.	TGTGCCAGCAGTAAAAAACAGGATAGCAATCAGCCCCAGCATTTT	CASSKKQDSNQPQHF
TRBV7-9	.	TRBJ1-1	15	few	TGTGCCAGCAGCTTCCCAGCAGGGCTGGGCACTGAAGCTTTCTTT	CASSFPAGLGTEAFF
TRBV7-6	TRBD1	TRBJ2-7	15	.	TGTGCCAGCAGCTCAACAGACAGGGCGCTCCACGAGCAGTACTTC	CASSSTDRALHEQYF
TRBV5-1	.	TRBJ2-3	16	.	TGCGCCAGCAGCTTGGGGGGGCGGATTCGCACAGATACGCAGTATTTT	CASSLGGRIRTDTQYF
TRBV5-1	TRBD1	TRBJ1-3	16	.	TGCGCCAGCAGCCTGGTGACAGGGGCCGGCGGAAACACCATATATTTT	CASSLVTGAGGNTIYF
TRBV5-1	TRBD2	TRBJ2-1	14	.	TGCGCCAGCAGCTTGAGGGAGGGCCCCTTTCTCCGGTTCTTC	CASSLREGPFLRFF
TRBV4-1	TRBD2	TRBJ2-2	17	.	TGCGCCAGCAGCCAAGAAACTAGCGGGAGAGGGACCGGGGAGCTGTTTTTT	CASSQETSGRGTGELFF
TRBV28	TRBD2	TRBJ2-7	15	.	TGTGCCAGCAGTTCCCCGGCTAGCGGGAGCTACGAGCAGTACTTC	CASSSPASGSYEQYF
TRBV5-6	.	TRBJ1-2	15	.	TGTGCCAGCACCCGACGGGGGGGGTTCTCGGGTGGCTACACCTTC	CASTRRGGFSGGYTF
TRBV9	.	TRBJ1-4	16	.	TGTGCCAGCAGCGTAGCTCCACAGGCGGCTAATGAAAAACTGTTTTTT	CASSVAPQAANEKLFF
TRBV5-1	TRBD2	TRBJ2-2	16	.	TGCGCCAGCAGCTCGGCCCCAGCGGGAGGTGTCGGGGAGCTGTTTTTT	CASSSAPAGGVGELFF
TRBV28	.	TRBJ2-1	13	.	TGTGCCAGCAGCGGAGCGGTATACAATGAGCAGTTCTTC	CASSGAVYNEQFF
TRBV28	.	TRBJ1-2	14	.	TGTGCCAGCAGTCCGGGCCGGGAATCCTATGGCTACACCTTC	CASSPGRESYGYTF